These 27 T cell receptor beta chains were sequenced from one sample in a study of Ad26.COV2.S vaccination and SARS-CoV-2 variants. Treatment given: some 20 received Ad26.COV2.S at low or high dose, single or two shots; about 5 received placebo; per-sample allocation not given. Vaccine and placebo recipients were sampled on day 63 after the first injection. Assay: immunoSEQ multiplex PCR; the TCRdb copy retains only in-frame clones and omits some. The table records 300,000 to 350,000 clones, roughly 90% of them present only once. The source material was peripheral blood, sampled in a trial of Ad26.COV2.S vaccine versus placebo. These receptors all stem from a person aged 18-60 years who received the Ad26.COV2.S COVID-19 vaccine or a placebo.

V and J are TRBV30 and TRBJ2-2, with D unclear. The ends were cut back, 2 bases at V and 6 bases at J, with 4 bases in the middle. Germline V lookup: CDR1 GTSNPN, CDR2 SVGIG (reference sequence). The CDR3 extends over 11 amino acids. For the CDR3, the DNA is TGTGCCTGGAGTCCTGCCGGGGAGCTGTTTTTT. Translated: CAWSPAGELFF.

This chain joins TRBV19 and TRBJ1-1, with D hard to call. In germline, CDR1 is LNHDA, CDR2 SQIVND (reference sequence). The CDR3 spans 14 residues. Trimming left V 2 bases short and J 5 bases short, with 12 bases between. For the CDR3, the DNA is TGTGCCAGTAGTATACAAGGCCCGAAGACTGAAGCTTTCTTT. As protein: CASSIQGPKTEAFF.

V and J are TRBV27 and TRBJ1-5; D call uncertain. V lost 3 bases, J lost 5 bases, and 8 bases lay in between. CDR3 length equals 13 residues. Germline values: CDR1 MNHEY, CDR2 SMNVEV (reference sequence). CDR3 nucleotide sequence: TGTGCCAGCAGTTTTTCCCGGGATCAGCCCCAGCATTTT. It yields the protein CASSFSRDQPQHF.

The J gene is TRBJ2-1, the V gene TRBV4-2; the D gene is possibly TRBD1 (6 bases). CDR1 LGHNA and CDR2 YNFKEQ come from the germline V gene. The CDR3 is 15 residues long. V gave up 1 base and J gave up 1 base, with 8 bases separating them. The CDR3 DNA follows: TGTGCCAGCAGCCAAGGGACAGTTTCCTACAATGAGCAGTTCTTC. It is translated as CASSQGTVSYNEQFF.

The V gene is TRBV9, the J gene TRBJ1-1, with no clear D. This CDR3 contains 13 residues. Deletions cut 2 bases from V and 2 bases from J, with 7 bases between. CDR1 is SGDLS, CDR2 YYNGEE, per germline. CDR3 bases: TGTGCCAGCAGCGTCTCATCCAACACTGAAGCTTTCTTT. It yields the protein CASSVSSNTEAFF. Based on the CDR3 plus reference TRBV9 and TRBJ1-1, the full variable domain is DSGVTQTPKHLITATGQRVTLRCSPRSGDLSVYWYQQSLDQGLQFLIQYYNGEERAKGNILERFSAQQFPDLHSELNLSSLELGDSALYFCASSVSSNTEAFFGQGTRLTVV.

The V and J genes are TRBV4-3 and TRBJ2-1, with 11 nucleotides matching TRBD2. The CDR3 runs 20 residues. V was clipped by 1 base and J by 1 base; unmatched bases: 12. Germline V gives CDR1 LGHNA, CDR2 YSLEER. The CDR3 region has the DNA TGCGCCAGCAGCCAAGCTAATATGAGGACTAGCGGGCTATCCTACAATGAGCAGTTCTTC. This codes for CASSQANMRTSGLSYNEQFF.

This chain uses TRBV10-3 with TRBJ1-2, with 9 bases fitting TRBD1. This CDR3 is 15 amino acids long. Per germline, CDR1 ENHRY and CDR2 SYGVKD. J was trimmed by 3 bases and V by 5 bases; bases with no gene match: 7. CDR3 coding DNA: TGTGCCATCAGTTCCGGGACAGGGCGCGACTATGGCTACACCTTC. The encoded protein is CAISSGTGRDYGYTF.

This clone was seen more than once but under ten times. This chain links TRBV6-6 with TRBJ1-1; D remains unclear. The germline V gene has CDR1 MNHNY and CDR2 SVGAGI (reference sequence). The CDR3 is made up of 15 amino acids. V was pared by 4 bases and J by 3 bases, with 15 bases between. The CDR3 spells CASSSNIMGDTEAFF. The CDR3 DNA reads TGTGCCAGCAGTTCTAATATAATGGGCGACACTGAAGCTTTCTTT.

This sequence joins TRBV25-1 and TRBJ1-1, with D unresolved. The CDR3 is 11 amino acids. Germline V CDR1 and CDR2: MGHDK, SYGVNS. Trimming removed 6 bases at V and 7 bases at J, with 9 bases between. The CDR3 coding sequence is TGTGCCAGCAGAAGCCAGAGTGAAGCTTTCTTT. It translates to CASRSQSEAFF.

The V gene is TRBV25-1, the J gene TRBJ2-2, with D unclear. Per the germline V gene, CDR1 is MGHDK and CDR2 is SYGVNS. The V gene lost 11 bases and the J gene lost 3 bases, with 25 bases spanning the gap. This CDR3 contains 17 residues. DNA for the CDR3: TGTGCCGGAGTGAAGAGACTCCATTTTGTAGACACCGGGGAGCTGTTTTTT. The encoded protein is CAGVKRLHFVDTGELFF.

This chain links TRBV2 with TRBJ2-6; D uncertain. Germline assignment: CDR1 SNHLY and CDR2 FYNNEI. Trimming took off 4 bases at V and 4 bases at J, with 2 bases between the two ends. This CDR3 is built from 12 residues. CDR3 coding DNA: TGTGCCAGCAGTGCCGGGGCCAACGTCCTGACTTTC. Protein product: CASSAGANVLTF.

The CDR3 nucleotides are TGCGCCAGCAGCCACAGCGGGGCCTACAATGAGCAGTTCTTC. Translating it yields CASSHSGAYNEQFF. The rearrangement joins TRBV4-3 to TRBJ2-1; TRBD2 matches 7 bases. Germline V gene data show CDR1 as LGHNA and CDR2 as YSLEER. This CDR3 has 14 residues. V lost 3 bases, J lost 2 bases, and 1 base stayed unmatched.

The CDR3 nucleotides are TGTGCCAGCAGCTTAAATTTGGTGGTTCATAATTCACCCCTCCACTTT. It specifies CASSLNLVVHNSPLHF. The gene calls are TRBV7-2 and TRBJ1-6; the D is unclear. V was shortened by 2 bases and J by 5 bases, with 13 bases between the two germline ends. The CDR3 contains 16 residues. Germline CDR1 reads SGHTA; CDR2 reads FQGNSA. The whole variable domain, filled in from reference TRBV7-2 and TRBJ1-6, reads GAGVSQSPSNKVTEKGKDVELRCDPISGHTALYWYRQSLGQGLEFLIYFQGNSAPDKSGLPSDRFSAERTGGSVSTLTIQRTQQEDSAVYLCASSLNLVVHNSPLHFGNGTRLTVT.

This clone has a single count. J is TRBJ2-5 and V is TRBV10-3, with no clear D. This CDR3 has 13 amino acids. Per the germline V gene, CDR1 is ENHRY and CDR2 is SYGVKD. V was shortened by 2 bases and J by 5 bases, with 9 bases between the two germline ends. Here the CDR3 reads CAISEGNRETQYF. The CDR3 coding sequence is TGTGCCATCAGTGAGGGTAATAGGGAGACCCAGTACTTC.

This clone is a singleton in its sample. The rearrangement joins TRBV5-4 to TRBJ1-3, with D possibly TRBD1 on 6 matching bases. The CDR3 has 17 residues. The V gene's germline CDR1 is SGHNT and CDR2 YYREEE (reference sequence). Trimming removed 1 base from V and 4 bases from J, with 18 bases in between. In DNA form, the CDR3 reads TGTGCCAGCAGCTTGCGAGGACAGTTAGGCTTAGGAAACACCATATATTTT. The encoded protein is CASSLRGQLGLGNTIYF.

The V call is TRBV9, the J call TRBJ2-6; D unresolved. The CDR3 covers 15 residues. CDR1 SGDLS and CDR2 YYNGEE come from the germline V gene. V shed 4 bases and J shed 4 bases, with 12 bases lying between them. The CDR3 sequence: CASSPPEPGANVLTF. CDR3 DNA: TGTGCCAGCAGCCCGCCCGAGCCCGGGGCCAACGTCCTGACTTTC.

The chain employs TRBV6-2 or TRBV6-3 and TRBJ1-1; 7 positions match TRBD1. Germline V lookup: CDR1 MNHEY, CDR2 SVGEGT. Trimming took 6 bases from V and 0 from J; bases not matched to a gene: 13. The CDR3 consists of 17 residues. The CDR3: CASSPTGTASLNTEAFF. CDR3 bases: TGTGCCAGCAGCCCTACCGGGACAGCGAGCTTGAACACTGAAGCTTTCTTT.

This chain joins TRBV7-2 and TRBJ2-2; possible D gene TRBD2, 6 bases. V lost 0 bases and J lost 4, with 9 bases in between. Germline CDR1 SGHTA, CDR2 FQGNSA. There are 15 residues in the CDR3. The CDR3 bases are TGTGCCAGCAGCTTAGCAGGGAGGTCCACCGGGGAGCTGTTTTTT. It is translated as CASSLAGRSTGELFF.

This clone was recorded a few times. The chain employs TRBV6-5 and TRBJ1-5; D not resolved. The CDR3 has 13 amino acids. CDR1 is MNHEY and CDR2 is SVGAGI in the germline V gene. With 6 bases removed from V and 4 bases from J, the gap between germline ends came to 10 bases. CDR3 residues: CASREVTNQPQHF. In DNA, the CDR3 is TGTGCCAGCAGGGAGGTTACGAATCAGCCCCAGCATTTT.

The genes are TRBV6-5 and TRBJ1-2; the D is unclear. V was shortened by 2 bases and J by 8 bases, with 21 bases between the two germline ends. CDR3 length: 16 amino acids. The germline gives CDR1 MNHEY, CDR2 SVGAGI. DNA of the CDR3: TGTGCCAGCAGTTACACGTCGGGCAGGACGCTCGACGGCTACACCTTC. Encoded protein: CASSYTSGRTLDGYTF.

The chain employs TRBV2 and TRBJ1-2, with D possibly matching TRBD1 (5 bases). CDR1 is SNHLY, CDR2 FYNNEI, per germline. The length of the CDR3 is 13 residues. Trimming took off 4 bases at V and 2 bases at J, with 8 bases between the two ends. The CDR3 DNA follows: TGTGCCAGCAGTGTCGAGGGGAACTATGGCTACACCTTC. Translating gives CASSVEGNYGYTF.

This sequence joins TRBV20-1 and TRBJ1-2, with D unresolved. The CDR3 is 11 residues long. The germline V gene encodes CDR1 DFQATT and CDR2 SNEGSKA (reference sequence). Trimming removed 0 bases from V and 7 bases from J, with 6 bases in between. The CDR3 spells CSARDLGGYTF. The CDR3 DNA reads TGCAGTGCTAGAGATCTGGGTGGCTACACCTTC.

This rearrangement joins TRBV28 to TRBJ2-5; D not resolved. Trimming took off 6 bases at V and 2 bases at J, with 22 bases between the two ends. Germline CDR1 is MDHEN and CDR2 is SYDVKM. The CDR3 has 17 residues. CDR3 region: CASSPTVSGDLQETQYF. CDR3 nucleotides: TGTGCCAGCAGCCCCACAGTTTCGGGCGATTTACAAGAGACCCAGTACTTC.

The chain recombines TRBV10-1 with TRBJ2-1; 9 positions match TRBD2. Trimming cost V 6 bases and J 1 base; bases outside gene matches: 4. The germline V gene has CDR1 WNHNN and CDR2 SYGVQD (reference sequence). This CDR3 comprises 15 residues. For the CDR3, the DNA is TGCGCCAGCAGCACCGGACTAGCGTCCTACAATGAGCAGTTCTTC. It translates to CASSTGLASYNEQFF.

The chain has TRBV5-5 and TRBJ1-1, with D perhaps TRBD1 (5 bases). The CDR3 is 17 amino acids. Trimming removed 4 bases at V and 0 bases at J, with 19 bases between. Germline V gene sequence: CDR1 SGHKS, CDR2 YYEKEE (reference sequence). CDR3: CASSLGQAGHMNTEAFF. The CDR3 nucleotides read TGTGCCAGCAGCCTAGGGCAGGCAGGACATATGAACACTGAAGCTTTCTTT.

The chain uses TRBV7-9 and TRBJ1-1; 8 positions match TRBD1. The V segment lost 5 bases and the J segment 5 bases; nucleotides outside the gene matches: 7. Germline CDR1 and CDR2: SEHNR and FQNEAQ (reference sequence). This CDR3 comprises 14 residues. In DNA form, the CDR3 reads TGTGCCAGCAGCCGAGGACAGGGTCCAACTGAAGCTTTCTTT. Translation: CASSRGQGPTEAFF.

This rearrangement joins TRBV7-8 to TRBJ1-5; no reliable D call. CDR1 is SGHVS, CDR2 FQNEAQ, per germline. The V and J ends lost 6 bases and 3 bases respectively, with 9 bases between them. The CDR3 sequence is 13 residues long. DNA of the CDR3: TGTGCCAGCAGACGCGGACCCAATCAGCCCCAGCATTTT. This codes for CASRRGPNQPQHF.